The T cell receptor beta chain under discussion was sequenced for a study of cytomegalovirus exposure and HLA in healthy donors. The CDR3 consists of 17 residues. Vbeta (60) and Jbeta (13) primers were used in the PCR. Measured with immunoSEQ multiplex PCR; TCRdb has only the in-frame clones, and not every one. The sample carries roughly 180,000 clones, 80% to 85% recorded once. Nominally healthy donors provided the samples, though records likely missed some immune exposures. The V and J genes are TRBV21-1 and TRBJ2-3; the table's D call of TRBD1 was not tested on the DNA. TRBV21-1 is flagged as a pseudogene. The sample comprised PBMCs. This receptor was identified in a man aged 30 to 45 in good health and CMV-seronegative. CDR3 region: CASSKEEGDSSTDTQYF. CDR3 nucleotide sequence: TGTGCCAGCAGCAAAGAGGAGGGGGACAGTAGCACAGATACGCAGTATTTT.